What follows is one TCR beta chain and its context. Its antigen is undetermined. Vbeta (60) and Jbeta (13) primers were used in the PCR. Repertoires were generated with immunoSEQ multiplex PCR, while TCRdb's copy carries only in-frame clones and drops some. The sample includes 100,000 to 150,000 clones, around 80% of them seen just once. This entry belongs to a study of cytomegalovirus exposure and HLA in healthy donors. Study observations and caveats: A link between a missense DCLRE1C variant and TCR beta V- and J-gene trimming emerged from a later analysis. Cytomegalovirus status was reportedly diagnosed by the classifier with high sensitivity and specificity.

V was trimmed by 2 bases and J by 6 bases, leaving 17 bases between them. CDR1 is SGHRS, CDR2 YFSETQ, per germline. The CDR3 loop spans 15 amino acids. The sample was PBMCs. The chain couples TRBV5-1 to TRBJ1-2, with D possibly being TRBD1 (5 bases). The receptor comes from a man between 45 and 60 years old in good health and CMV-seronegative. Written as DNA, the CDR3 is TGCGCCAGCAGCTTAGGGGCGCCGGGCGAACATGGCTACACCTTC. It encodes CASSLGAPGEHGYTF.